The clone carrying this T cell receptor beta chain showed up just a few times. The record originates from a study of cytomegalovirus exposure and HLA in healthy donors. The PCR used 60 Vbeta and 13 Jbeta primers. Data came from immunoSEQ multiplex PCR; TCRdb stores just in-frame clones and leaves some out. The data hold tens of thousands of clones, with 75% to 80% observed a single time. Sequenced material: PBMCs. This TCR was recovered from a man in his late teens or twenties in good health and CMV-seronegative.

CDR3 amino acids: CAISKTGSEANEKLFF. CDR3 coding DNA: TGTGCCATCAGCAAGACAGGGTCGGAGGCTAATGAAAAACTGTTTTTT. The V gene is TRBV10-3, the J gene TRBJ1-4; 7 bases line up with TRBD1. This CDR3 region has 16 residues. Germline V gene lookup returns CDR1 ENHRY and CDR2 SYGVKD. Losses at the gene ends were 6 bases for V and 3 bases for J; bases not matched to a gene: 10.